Below, 18 T cell receptor beta chains from the same sample are listed, as sequenced in a study of blood T cell repertoires in COVID-19. Produced via immunoSEQ multiplex PCR; TCRdb's table is partial and in-frame only. Of 250,000 to 350,000 clones in the sample, 75% to 90% were seen once. Sequencing was done on a sample of peripheral blood. These receptor sequences come from a woman aged 45-65 years who had recovered from COVID-19.

In the case of this clone: Other DNA sequences in this specimen translate into the identical CDR3. The chain recombines TRBV11-2 with TRBJ2-5; D remains ambiguous. The V and J ends lost 5 bases and 1 base respectively, with 2 bases between them. The germline V gene has CDR1 SGHAT and CDR2 FQNNGV. There are 11 residues in the CDR3. The CDR3 DNA reads as TGTGCCAGCAGCCTCCAAGAGACCCAGTACTTC. Protein sequence: CASSLQETQYF.

The V gene is TRBV19, the J gene TRBJ1-2; a weak D match, TRBD1 (6 bases). Trimming cost V 3 bases and J 10 bases, with 15 bases left between them. The CDR3 contains 13 residues. Per the germline V gene, CDR1 is LNHDA and CDR2 is SQIVND (reference sequence). The CDR3 protein is CASSINRESDYTF. CDR3 DNA sequence: TGTGCCAGTAGTATCAACAGGGAGAGTGACTACACCTTC.

The chain links TRBV10-3 to TRBJ2-5, with D uncertain. Trimming removed 4 bases from V and 3 bases from J, with 6 bases in between. Germline V gives CDR1 ENHRY, CDR2 SYGVKD. This CDR3 contains 12 residues. In nucleotides, the CDR3 is TGTGCCATCAGTGTAAGAGAAGAGACCCAGTACTTC. It yields the protein CAISVREETQYF.

Ten or more counts support this clone. The gene calls are TRBV7-9 and TRBJ1-2; TRBD1 aligns across 12 bases. Germline values: CDR1 SEHNR, CDR2 FQNEAQ (reference sequence). The CDR3 consists of 17 residues. V dropped 0 bases and J dropped 4; count of bases not matched to a gene: 6. This CDR3 reads CASSLASGQGAIYGYTF. CDR3 bases: TGTGCCAGCAGCTTAGCTTCGGGACAGGGGGCGATCTATGGCTACACCTTC.

The J gene is TRBJ2-4, the V gene TRBV13; 7 nucleotides agree with TRBD1. The CDR3 covers 17 residues. Germline V gives CDR1 PRHDT, CDR2 FYEKMQ (reference sequence). Trimming took 2 bases from V and 0 from J; bases not matched to a gene: 7. CDR3 loop: CASSLLGDRLAKNIQYF. CDR3 DNA: TGTGCCAGCAGCTTATTGGGGGACAGACTAGCCAAAAACATTCAGTACTTC.

V and J are TRBV6-5 and TRBJ2-1, with 12 bases fitting TRBD2. CDR3 size: 16 residues. J lost 0 bases, V lost 4 bases, and 1 base had no gene match. The V gene's germline CDR1 is MNHEY and CDR2 SVGAGI. The CDR3 region is CASSLTSGSSYNEQFF. The CDR3 nucleotides read TGTGCCAGCAGTTTGACTAGCGGGAGCTCCTACAATGAGCAGTTCTTC.

The V gene is TRBV5-1, the J gene TRBJ2-5; 15 bases fit TRBD2. Germline CDR1 is SGHRS and CDR2 is YFSETQ. V was clipped by 1 base and J by 2 bases; unmatched bases: 3. The CDR3 covers 17 residues. CDR3 loop: CASSLRTSGRAQETQYF. DNA of the CDR3: TGCGCCAGCAGCTTGAGGACTAGCGGGAGGGCTCAAGAGACCCAGTACTTC.

The gene calls are TRBV5-6 and TRBJ1-5, with 9 bases lining up with TRBD1. The CDR3 contains 18 residues. Germline lookup yields CDR1 SGHDT and CDR2 YYEEEE. V gave up 3 bases and J gave up 2 bases; unmatched junction bases: 12. CDR3 sequence (DNA): TGTGCCAGCAGCTCTACCGGACAGGGGAGGGTTGGCAATCAGCCCCAGCATTTT. Amino acids: CASSSTGQGRVGNQPQHF.

V gene TRBV5-1 combines with J gene TRBJ1-4, with TRBD1 identical over 8 bases. The V segment lost 3 bases and the J segment 5 bases; nucleotides outside the gene matches: 6. The length of the CDR3 is 15 residues. Germline CDR1 SGHRS, CDR2 YFSETQ. This CDR3 is CASSWWGDRNEKLFF. CDR3 nucleotides: TGCGCCAGCAGCTGGTGGGGGGACAGGAATGAAAAACTGTTTTTT.

The rearrangement links TRBV27 to TRBJ1-5, with D tentatively TRBD1 (5 bases). Germline V gene lookup returns CDR1 MNHEY and CDR2 SMNVEV (reference sequence). The CDR3 spans 14 residues. V was cut by 2 bases and J by 2 bases, with 7 bases left in between. In nucleotides, the CDR3 is TGTGCCAGCAGTTTAGGGGGGGGCAATCAGCCCCAGCATTTT. Its translation: CASSLGGGNQPQHF.

This clone has a single count. V and J are TRBV4-1 and TRBJ2-1, with 13 bases aligning to TRBD2. The V segment lost 4 bases and the J segment 8 bases; nucleotides outside the gene matches: 5. The germline V gene has CDR1 MGHRA and CDR2 YSYEKL. The CDR3 is made up of 15 amino acids. The CDR3 protein is CASSRTSGGAYEQFF. DNA of the CDR3: TGCGCCAGCAGCCGTACTAGCGGGGGGGCGTATGAGCAGTTCTTC.

This clone was detected many times. The rearrangement joins TRBV5-1 to TRBJ1-2; D possibly corresponds to TRBD1 (6 bases). Per the germline V gene, CDR1 is SGHRS and CDR2 is YFSETQ. The CDR3 length is 13 residues. V was shortened by 5 bases and J by 6 bases, with 14 bases between the two germline ends. The CDR3 bases are TGCGCCAGCAGACAGGGCGCGTCAAATGGCTACACCTTC. Protein product: CASRQGASNGYTF.

This chain links TRBV28 with TRBJ1-4, with unresolved D. Per the germline V gene, CDR1 is MDHEN and CDR2 is SYDVKM. The germline V and J ends were trimmed by 6 bases and 4 bases, with 12 bases remaining between them. The CDR3 is made up of 14 amino acids. CDR3 loop: CASSRGQFNEKLFF. The CDR3 region has the DNA TGTGCCAGCAGCAGAGGGCAGTTTAATGAAAAACTGTTTTTT.

V is TRBV9 and J is TRBJ1-3; possibly TRBD1 for D (6 bases). Trimming stripped 0 bases from V and 2 bases from J, with 6 bases between. The germline V gene has CDR1 SGDLS and CDR2 YYNGEE. The CDR3 runs 14 residues. The CDR3 coding sequence is TGTGCCAGCAGCGTAGGGACAGCTGGAAACACCATATATTTT. This encodes CASSVGTAGNTIYF.

The chain combines TRBV9 with TRBJ2-2, with D unresolved. The V gene lost 0 bases and the J gene lost 0 bases, with 9 bases spanning the gap. The CDR3 totals 16 residues. Germline CDR1 SGDLS, CDR2 YYNGEE. The CDR3 DNA follows: TGTGCCAGCAGCGTAGAATCAGAAGCGAACACCGGGGAGCTGTTTTTT. Protein product: CASSVESEANTGELFF.

This clone turned up a few times. The rearrangement uses TRBV28 and TRBJ2-7; 8 bases match TRBD1. The CDR3 length is 16 residues. The junction had 11 bases not matched to a gene; V was cut back by 4 bases and J by 3 bases. Per the germline V gene, CDR1 is MDHEN and CDR2 is SYDVKM. CDR3: CASSSPQWDRYYEQYF. DNA for the CDR3: TGTGCCAGCAGTTCCCCTCAATGGGACAGGTACTACGAGCAGTACTTC. Drawing the rest from reference TRBV28 and TRBJ2-7, the complete variable domain is DVKVTQSSRYLVKRTGEKVFLECVQDMDHENMFWYRQDPGLGLRLIYFSYDVKMKEKGDIPEGYSVSREKKERFSLILESASTNQTSMYLCASSSPQWDRYYEQYFGPGTRLTVT.

The CDR3 DNA sequence: TGTGCCAGTAGCCGGACAGTTACCGGGGAGCTGTTTTTT. This gives the protein CASSRTVTGELFF. The chain has TRBV19 and TRBJ2-2; tentatively, D is TRBD1 (6 bases). Trimming cost V 6 bases and J 5 bases, with 10 bases left between them. The CDR3 loop spans 13 amino acids. Germline V lookup: CDR1 LNHDA, CDR2 SQIVND (reference sequence).

This chain links TRBV13 with TRBJ1-1, with unresolved D. The CDR3 is 13 residues long. The V end was cut by 5 bases, the J end by 0 bases, with 7 bases between. In germline, CDR1 is PRHDT, CDR2 FYEKMQ (reference sequence). The CDR3 nucleotides read TGTGCCAGCAGCCCAAAATTGAACACTGAAGCTTTCTTT. Its protein product is CASSPKLNTEAFF.